This T cell receptor beta chain was observed in a study of shared clonotypes between healthy human individuals. Whole-study context: Three plates each covered CD4 naive and memory; CD8 naive two, CD8 memory one. Study-wide findings and caveats: Naive subsets generally exceeded memory subsets in estimated richness.

Germline V gene lookup returns CDR1 SEHNR and CDR2 FQNEAQ (reference sequence). CDR3 length: 18 residues. The V segment lost 5 bases and the J segment 8 bases; nucleotides outside the gene matches: 20. As for this clone: Its specificity is unknown.

Each subset's genomic DNA was shared equally among a number of immunoSEQ plates. Sequencing used immunoSEQ multiplex PCR; TCRdb keeps in-frame clones, though not all of them. The sample includes about 1.1 million clones, 60% to 85% of them seen just once. The chain uses TRBV7-9 and TRBJ2-1; 8 bases map to TRBD2. This TCR derives from a man between 18 and 29 years old in good health. Some clones in this sample may be carry-over from other donors' samples. Specimen: memory CD4+ T cells from PBMCs. As for subset: CD45RA-negative fraction. This CDR3 is CASSLPVGSGKRIYEQFF. In nucleotides, the CDR3 is TGTGCCAGCAGCCTCCCGGTGGGTAGCGGGAAACGAATCTATGAGCAGTTCTTC. The full variable domain, rest sourced from reference TRBV7-9 and TRBJ2-1, is DTGVSQNPRHKITKRGQNVTFRCDPISEHNRLYWYRQTLGQGPEFLTYFQNEAQLEKSRLLSDRFSAERPKGSFSTLEIQRTEQGDSAMYLCASSLPVGSGKRIYEQFFGPGTRLTVL.